Presented here are 19 T cell receptor beta chains from one specimen sequenced in a study of OX40 agonist ivuxolimab in advanced cancers. The protocol was immunoSEQ multiplex PCR, while the TCRdb copy is restricted to in-frame clones and leaves out a portion. The data hold tens of thousands of clones, with 77% observed a single time. Here the sequenced sample was CD4+ or CD8+ T cells sorted from blood, taken in a trial of the OX40 agonist ivuxolimab. Receptors originate from an adult with an advanced solid tumor such as melanoma, head and neck, liver or kidney cancer.

This clone has just a few counts. V usage is TRBV19 and J usage is TRBJ1-1; perhaps TRBD1 as D (6 bases). Per the germline V gene, CDR1 is LNHDA and CDR2 is SQIVND (reference sequence). The CDR3 spans 11 residues. The V end was cut by 8 bases, the J end by 9 bases, with 13 bases between. In DNA form, the CDR3 reads TGTGCCAGTGGGTGGACAGCTCAAGCTTTCTTT. Amino acids: CASGWTAQAFF.

This sequence joins TRBV6-5 and TRBJ1-6; D is possibly TRBD1 (6 bases). Per the germline V gene, CDR1 is MNHEY and CDR2 is SVGAGI. Trimming shortened V by 7 bases and J by 7 bases, and 8 bases separated the two germline ends. The CDR3 has 12 amino acids. DNA for the CDR3: TGTGCCAGCAACCAGGGGAATTCACCCCTCCACTTT. It codes for CASNQGNSPLHF.

This clone has a handful of counts. The CDR3, as DNA: TGCAGCGTGGAGACAGGGGTTAACTATGGCTACACCTTC. Protein sequence: CSVETGVNYGYTF. This chain uses TRBV29-1 with TRBJ1-2, with 8 nucleotides matching TRBD1. The length of the CDR3 is 13 residues. Trimming cost V 6 bases and J 1 base; bases outside gene matches: 4. The V gene's germline CDR1 is SQVTM and CDR2 ANQGSEA. The full variable domain, with the rest looked up from reference TRBV29-1 and TRBJ1-2, is SAVISQKPSRDICQRGTSLTIQCQVDSQVTMMFWYRQQPGQSLTLIATANQGSEATYESGFVIDKFPISRPNLTFSTLTVSNMSPEDSSIYLCSVETGVNYGYTFGSGTRLTVV.

Here the CDR3 reads CAWIRSGELFF. CDR3 DNA: TGTGCCTGGATCCGTTCCGGGGAGCTGTTTTTT. This sequence joins TRBV30 and TRBJ2-2, with D hard to call. Trimming left V 4 bases short and J 6 bases short, with 6 bases between. The CDR3 consists of 11 residues. Germline V gene data show CDR1 as GTSNPN and CDR2 as SVGIG (reference sequence).

The chain is built from TRBV14 and TRBJ2-2; 9 bases agree with TRBD2. Losses at the gene ends were 4 bases for V and 5 bases for J; bases not matched to a gene: 8. The CDR3 consists of 16 residues. Germline lookup yields CDR1 SGHDN and CDR2 FVKESK. The CDR3 here is CASSLWAGGRTGELFF. CDR3 in DNA: TGTGCCAGCAGCCTCTGGGCGGGGGGGCGAACCGGGGAGCTGTTTTTT.

V usage is TRBV6-6 and J usage is TRBJ1-5; 9 bases agree with TRBD1. Germline V gives CDR1 MNHNY, CDR2 SVGAGI (reference sequence). V lost 5 bases and J lost 1; bases outside the gene matches: 6. The CDR3 loop spans 16 amino acids. CDR3 protein: CASSPPDRGSNQPQHF. The DNA of the CDR3 is TGTGCCAGCAGTCCACCGGACAGGGGCAGCAATCAGCCCCAGCATTTT.

The chain recombines TRBV18 with TRBJ2-7, with D perhaps being TRBD1 or TRBD2 (5 bases each). This CDR3 region has 13 residues. The germline V gene has CDR1 KGHSH and CDR2 LQKENI. The germline V and J ends were trimmed by 3 bases and 6 bases, with 12 bases remaining between them. The CDR3 DNA follows: TGTGCCAGCTCACCTTCGGGACCGGCCGAGCAGTACTTC. This gives the protein CASSPSGPAEQYF.

The chain is built from TRBV5-1 and TRBJ2-7; D gene uncertain. V was pared by 5 bases and J by 3 bases, with 15 bases between. This CDR3 comprises 14 residues. Per germline, CDR1 SGHRS and CDR2 YFSETQ. CDR3 amino acids: CASREPIGRYEQYF. In nucleotides, the CDR3 is TGCGCCAGCAGAGAACCTATAGGGCGCTACGAGCAGTACTTC.

The chain couples TRBV7-2 to TRBJ2-3, with 8 bases that match TRBD2. This CDR3 has 16 residues. CDR1 SGHTA and CDR2 FQGNSA come from the germline V gene. V trimming: 5 bases; J trimming: 0 bases; junction bases outside the gene matches: 7. The CDR3 protein is CASSTGGGPSTDTQYF. The CDR3 DNA is TGTGCCAGCAGCACCGGGGGGGGGCCCAGCACAGATACGCAGTATTTT.

J is TRBJ1-2 and V is TRBV11-2; 9 bases match TRBD1. The CDR3 extends over 14 amino acids. From germline, CDR1 is SGHAT and CDR2 FQNNGV. Trimming at V came to 6 bases and at J to 7 bases, leaving 9 bases not matched to a gene. The CDR3: CASSSTGTGLGYTF. CDR3 in DNA: TGTGCCAGCAGTTCAACCGGGACAGGGCTTGGCTACACCTTC. Variable domain in full (rest from reference TRBV11-2 and TRBJ1-2): EAGVAQSPRYKIIEKRQSVAFWCNPISGHATLYWYQQILGQGPKLLIQFQNNGVVDDSQLPKDRFSAERLKGVDSTLKIQPAKLEDSAVYLCASSSTGTGLGYTFGSGTRLTVV.

This clone has a single count. Written as DNA, the CDR3 is TGTGCCAGCAGTCCCTCGCGGGACTATGGCTACACCTTC. Its translation is CASSPSRDYGYTF. This chain links TRBV6-5 with TRBJ1-2, with unresolved D. Germline loops: CDR1 MNHEY, CDR2 SVGAGI. Trimming stripped 5 bases from V and 3 bases from J, with 10 bases between. This CDR3 spans 13 amino acids.

V and J are TRBV5-6 and TRBJ1-1; D is unclear. Germline-derived CDR1 and CDR2 are SGHDT and YYEEEE. Trimming cost V 0 bases and J 0 bases, with 15 bases left between them. The CDR3 sequence is 17 residues long. The CDR3 DNA reads as TGTGCCAGCAGCTTGGGGGAGAGACCTTTAATGAACACTGAAGCTTTCTTT. It is translated as CASSLGERPLMNTEAFF.

The genes are TRBV5-1 and TRBJ1-2; TRBD1 matches at 7 bases. Trimming took 0 bases from V and 2 from J; bases not matched to a gene: 4. Germline CDR1 and CDR2: SGHRS and YFSETQ. The CDR3 is made up of 15 amino acids. CDR3 amino acids: CASSLAGQRNYGYTF. Written as DNA, the CDR3 is TGCGCCAGCAGCTTGGCGGGACAGAGAAACTATGGCTACACCTTC.

The chain combines TRBV7-3 with TRBJ2-1; no clear D gene. CDR1 SGHTA and CDR2 FQGTGA come from the germline V gene. The CDR3 is made up of 12 amino acids. The germline V and J ends were trimmed by 2 bases and 5 bases, with 4 bases remaining between them. The DNA of the CDR3 is TGTGCCAGCAGCTTAGGGAACAATGAGCAGTTCTTC. This codes for CASSLGNNEQFF. Together with reference TRBV7-3 and TRBJ2-1, the CDR3 gives the full variable domain: GAGVSQTPSNKVTEKGKYVELRCDPISGHTALYWYRQSLGQGPEFLIYFQGTGAADDSGLPNDRFFAVRPEGSVSTLKIQRTERGDSAVYLCASSLGNNEQFFGPGTRLTVL.

This clone is a singleton in its sample. The V and J genes are TRBV7-2 and TRBJ1-6, with 8 bases matching TRBD1. From germline, CDR1 is SGHTA and CDR2 FQGNSA. This CDR3 is 15 amino acids long. With 3 bases clipped from V and 7 bases from J, the junction kept 5 bases outside the gene matches. The CDR3 DNA reads as TGTGCCAGCAGCTTGACAGGGGACTTCAATTCACCCCTCCACTTT. Its protein product is CASSLTGDFNSPLHF.

Relative to its sample, this clone is medium-sized (0.01 to 0.1%). This chain connects TRBV5-1 to TRBJ1-1; D not certain. This CDR3 contains 14 residues. V shed 1 base and J shed 9 bases, with 16 bases lying between them. Germline V gene data show CDR1 as SGHRS and CDR2 as YFSETQ. The CDR3: CASSLRVEERQAFF. DNA of the CDR3: TGCGCCAGCAGCTTGAGGGTAGAGGAACGTCAAGCTTTCTTT.

This chain joins TRBV4-1 and TRBJ1-6; 11 bases match TRBD1. The ends lost 2 bases at V and 10 bases at J; junction bases unmatched: 4. The germline V gene has CDR1 MGHRA and CDR2 YSYEKL. CDR3 size: 15 residues. Here the CDR3 reads CASSQPGQGDSPLHF. The CDR3 DNA follows: TGCGCCAGCAGCCAACCGGGACAGGGGGACTCACCCCTCCACTTT.

The V gene is TRBV6-5, the J gene TRBJ1-1; D gene ambiguous. CDR1 and CDR2 from the germline V gene are MNHEY and SVGAGI. Trimming pared 0 bases from V and 5 bases from J, leaving 7 bases between. This CDR3 has 13 residues. CDR3 DNA: TGTGCCAGCAGTTACTCGGAAATTACTGAAGCTTTCTTT. Protein product: CASSYSEITEAFF.

This clone occurred once. The chain combines TRBV11-2 with TRBJ1-2; D ambiguous. Trimming removed 8 bases at V and 13 bases at J, with 14 bases between. This CDR3 is 10 amino acids long. CDR1 and CDR2 from the germline V gene are SGHAT and FQNNGV. The CDR3 DNA sequence: TGTGCCAGCGGCCCCCGGCTCGGCACCTTC. Translation: CASGPRLGTF.